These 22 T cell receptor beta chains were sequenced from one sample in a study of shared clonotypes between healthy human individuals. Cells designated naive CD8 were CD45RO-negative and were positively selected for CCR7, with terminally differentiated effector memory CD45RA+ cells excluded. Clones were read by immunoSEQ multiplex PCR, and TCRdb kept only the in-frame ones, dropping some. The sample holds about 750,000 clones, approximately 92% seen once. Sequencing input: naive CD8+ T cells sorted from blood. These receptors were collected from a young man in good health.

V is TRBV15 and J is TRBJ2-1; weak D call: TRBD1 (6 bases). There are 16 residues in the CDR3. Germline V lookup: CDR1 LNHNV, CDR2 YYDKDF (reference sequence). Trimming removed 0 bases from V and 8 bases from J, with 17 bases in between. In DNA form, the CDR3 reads TGTGCCACCAGCAGAGAGGGGGCCCTTTTGGGGCATGAGCAGTTCTTC. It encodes CATSREGALLGHEQFF.

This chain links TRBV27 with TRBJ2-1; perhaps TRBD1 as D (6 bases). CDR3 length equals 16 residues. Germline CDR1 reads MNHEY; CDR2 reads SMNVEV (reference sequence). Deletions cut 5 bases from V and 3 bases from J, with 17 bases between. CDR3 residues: CASSRAGTPLYNEQFF. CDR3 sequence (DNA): TGTGCCAGCAGTCGAGCCGGGACACCTCTCTACAATGAGCAGTTCTTC.

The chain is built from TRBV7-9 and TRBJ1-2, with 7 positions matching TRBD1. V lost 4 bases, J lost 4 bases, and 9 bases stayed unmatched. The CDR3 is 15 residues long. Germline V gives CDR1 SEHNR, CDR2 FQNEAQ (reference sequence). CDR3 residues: CASSSDRHFGYGYTF. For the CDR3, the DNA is TGTGCCAGCAGCTCGGACAGGCACTTTGGCTATGGCTACACCTTC.

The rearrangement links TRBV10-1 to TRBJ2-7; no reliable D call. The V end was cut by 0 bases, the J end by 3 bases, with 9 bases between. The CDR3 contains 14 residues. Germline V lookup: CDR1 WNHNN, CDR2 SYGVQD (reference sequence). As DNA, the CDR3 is TGCGCCAGCAGTGAGTCGCGGTGGGACTACGAGCAGTACTTC. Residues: CASSESRWDYEQYF.

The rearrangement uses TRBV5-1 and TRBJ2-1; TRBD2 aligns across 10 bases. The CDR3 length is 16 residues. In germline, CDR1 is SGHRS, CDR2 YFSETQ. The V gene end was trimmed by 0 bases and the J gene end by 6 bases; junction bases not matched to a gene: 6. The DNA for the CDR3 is TGCGCCAGCAGCTTGGTGGTAGCGGGAGGTTCCAATGAGCAGTTCTTC. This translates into CASSLVVAGGSNEQFF.

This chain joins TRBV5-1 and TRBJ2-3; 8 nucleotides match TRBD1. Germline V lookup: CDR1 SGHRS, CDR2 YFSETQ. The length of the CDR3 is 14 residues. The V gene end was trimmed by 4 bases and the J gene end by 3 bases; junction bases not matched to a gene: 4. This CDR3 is CASSPGTGTDTQYF. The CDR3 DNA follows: TGCGCCAGCAGCCCCGGGACAGGAACAGATACGCAGTATTTT. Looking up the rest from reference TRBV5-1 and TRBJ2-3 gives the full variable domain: KAGVTQTPRYLIKTRGQQVTLSCSPISGHRSVSWYQQTPGQGLQFLFEYFSETQRNKGNFPGRFSGRQFSNSRSEMNVSTLELGDSALYLCASSPGTGTDTQYFGPGTRLTVL.

The CDR3 DNA reads TGTGCCAGCAGTTCCGAAGAGCCGGACGGTCCTTATAGCAATCAGCCCCAGCATTTT. Amino acid sequence: CASSSEEPDGPYSNQPQHF. The rearrangement uses TRBV7-6 and TRBJ1-5; D ambiguous. The germline CDR1 and CDR2 sequences are SGHVS and FNYEAQ. Trimming cost V 6 bases and J 0 bases, with 24 bases left between them. The CDR3 is 19 residues long.

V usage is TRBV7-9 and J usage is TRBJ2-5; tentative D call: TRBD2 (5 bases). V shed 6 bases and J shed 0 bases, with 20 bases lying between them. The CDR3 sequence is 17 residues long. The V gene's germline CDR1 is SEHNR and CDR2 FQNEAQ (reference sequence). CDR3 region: CASSDFAAGSYQETQYF. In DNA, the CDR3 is TGTGCCAGCAGTGACTTCGCGGCGGGCTCTTACCAAGAGACCCAGTACTTC.

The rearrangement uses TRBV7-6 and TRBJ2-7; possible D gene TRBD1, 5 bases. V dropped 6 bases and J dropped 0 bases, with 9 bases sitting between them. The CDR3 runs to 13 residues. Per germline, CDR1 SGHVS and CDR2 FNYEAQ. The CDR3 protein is CASSSGSSYEQYF. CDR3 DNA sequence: TGTGCCAGCAGTTCAGGGTCCTCCTACGAGCAGTACTTC.

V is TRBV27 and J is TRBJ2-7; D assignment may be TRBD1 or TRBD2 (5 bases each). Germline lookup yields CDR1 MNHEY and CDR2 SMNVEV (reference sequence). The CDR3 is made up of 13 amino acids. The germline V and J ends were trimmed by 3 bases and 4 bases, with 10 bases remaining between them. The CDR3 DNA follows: TGTGCCAGCAGTTTCAAGGGACCGTACGAGCAGTACTTC. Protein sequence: CASSFKGPYEQYF.

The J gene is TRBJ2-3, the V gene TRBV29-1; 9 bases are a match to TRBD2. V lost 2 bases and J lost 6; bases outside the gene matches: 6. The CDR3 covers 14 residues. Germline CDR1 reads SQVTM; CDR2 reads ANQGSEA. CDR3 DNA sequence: TGCAGCGTTGAAATTGCGGGAGGGCCGGATACGCAGTATTTT. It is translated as CSVEIAGGPDTQYF.

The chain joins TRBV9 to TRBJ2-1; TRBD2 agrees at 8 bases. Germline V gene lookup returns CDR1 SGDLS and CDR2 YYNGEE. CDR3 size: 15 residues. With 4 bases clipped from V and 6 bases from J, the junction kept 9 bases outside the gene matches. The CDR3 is CASSPDSGNGNEQFF. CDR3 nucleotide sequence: TGTGCCAGCAGCCCCGATAGCGGGAACGGCAATGAGCAGTTCTTC. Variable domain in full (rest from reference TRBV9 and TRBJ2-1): DSGVTQTPKHLITATGQRVTLRCSPRSGDLSVYWYQQSLDQGLQFLIQYYNGEERAKGNILERFSAQQFPDLHSELNLSSLELGDSALYFCASSPDSGNGNEQFFGPGTRLTVL.

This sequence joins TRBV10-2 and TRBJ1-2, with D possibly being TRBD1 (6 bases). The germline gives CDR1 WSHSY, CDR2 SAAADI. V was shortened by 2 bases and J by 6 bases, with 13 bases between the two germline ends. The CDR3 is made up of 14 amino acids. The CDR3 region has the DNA TGCGCCAGCAGTGAGACAGGGCCGAAGGATGGCTACACCTTC. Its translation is CASSETGPKDGYTF.

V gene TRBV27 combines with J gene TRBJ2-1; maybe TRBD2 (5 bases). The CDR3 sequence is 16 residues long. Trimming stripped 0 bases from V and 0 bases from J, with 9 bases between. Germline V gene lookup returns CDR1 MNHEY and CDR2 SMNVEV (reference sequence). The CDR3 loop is CASSLSEDSSYNEQFF. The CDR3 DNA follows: TGTGCCAGCAGTTTATCGGAGGATAGCTCCTACAATGAGCAGTTCTTC.

The CDR3 DNA reads as TGCGCCAGCAGCTTGGGACTAGCGGGAGTCTACAATGAGCAGTTCTTC. Translation: CASSLGLAGVYNEQFF. The V gene is TRBV5-1, the J gene TRBJ2-1; 12 nucleotides line up with TRBD2. Germline V lookup: CDR1 SGHRS, CDR2 YFSETQ. The length of the CDR3 is 16 residues. Trimming cost V 0 bases and J 3 bases; bases outside gene matches: 1.

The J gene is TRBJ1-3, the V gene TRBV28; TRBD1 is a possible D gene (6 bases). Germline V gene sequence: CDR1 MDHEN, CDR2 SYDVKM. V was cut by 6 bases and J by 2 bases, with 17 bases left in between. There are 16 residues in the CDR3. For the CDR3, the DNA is TGTGCCAGCAGCCCCGCTGTGGGGGCCGCTGGAAACACCATATATTTT. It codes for CASSPAVGAAGNTIYF.

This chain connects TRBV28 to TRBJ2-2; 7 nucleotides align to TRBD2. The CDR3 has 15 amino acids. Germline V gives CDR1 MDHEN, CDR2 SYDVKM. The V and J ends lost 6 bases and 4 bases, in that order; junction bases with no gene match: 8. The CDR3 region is CASSSGTTSTGELFF. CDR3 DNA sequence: TGTGCCAGCAGCTCCGGGACTACTAGCACCGGGGAGCTGTTTTTT.

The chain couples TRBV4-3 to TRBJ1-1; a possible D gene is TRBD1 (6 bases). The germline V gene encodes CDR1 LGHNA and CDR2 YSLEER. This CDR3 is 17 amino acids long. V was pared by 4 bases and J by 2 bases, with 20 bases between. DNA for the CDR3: TGCGCCAGCAGCCTTTATTACCGGGACATTACTAACACTGAAGCTTTCTTT. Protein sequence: CASSLYYRDITNTEAFF.

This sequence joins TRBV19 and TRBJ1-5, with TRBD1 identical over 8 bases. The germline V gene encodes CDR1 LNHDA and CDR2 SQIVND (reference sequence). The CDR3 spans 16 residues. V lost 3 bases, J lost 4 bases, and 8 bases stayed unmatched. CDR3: CASSILQGERNQPQHF. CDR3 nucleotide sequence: TGTGCCAGTAGTATTTTACAGGGGGAGAGGAATCAGCCCCAGCATTTT.

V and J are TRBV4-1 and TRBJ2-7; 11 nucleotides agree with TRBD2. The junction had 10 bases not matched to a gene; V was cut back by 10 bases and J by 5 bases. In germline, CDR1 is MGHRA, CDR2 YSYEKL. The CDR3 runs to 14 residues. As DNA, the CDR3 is TGCGCCACCCTACTAGCGGGAGAATTGAACGAGCAGTACTTC. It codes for CATLLAGELNEQYF.

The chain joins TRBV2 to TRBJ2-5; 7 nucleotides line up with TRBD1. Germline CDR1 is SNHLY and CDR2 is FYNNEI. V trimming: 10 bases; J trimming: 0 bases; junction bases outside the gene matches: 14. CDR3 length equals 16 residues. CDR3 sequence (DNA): TGTGCCACCGAGACAACAGGGGCGCCTCACCAAGAGACCCAGTACTTC. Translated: CATETTGAPHQETQYF. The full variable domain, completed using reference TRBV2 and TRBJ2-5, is EPEVTQTPSHQVTQMGQEVILRCVPISNHLYFYWYRQILGQKVEFLVSFYNNEISEKSEIFDDQFSVERPDGSNFTLKIRSTKLEDSAMYFCATETTGAPHQETQYFGPGTRLLVL.

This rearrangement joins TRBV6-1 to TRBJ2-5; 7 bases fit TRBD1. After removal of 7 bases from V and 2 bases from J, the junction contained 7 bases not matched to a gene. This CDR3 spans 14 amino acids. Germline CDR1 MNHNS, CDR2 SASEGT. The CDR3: CASNPGQPQETQYF. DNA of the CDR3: TGTGCCAGCAACCCGGGACAGCCTCAAGAGACCCAGTACTTC.